This T cell receptor beta chain was documented in a study of identical twins. Regarding the study as a whole: There was an excess of low generation probability in the out-of-frame alpha sequences that twins shared.

In regard to this clonotype: The antigen remains undetermined.

This CDR3 is 16 amino acids long. The V end lost 4 bases, the J end lost 2 bases, and 16 bases lay between the germline ends. Germline CDR1 MNHNY, CDR2 SVGAGI (reference sequence). One entry per CDR3 protein, called by TCRdb with MiXCR from the 5' RACE reads. The data show 1.5 million to 2 million distinct CDR3 sequences, with roughly 35% seen just once and around 0.3% held by the top ten. The sequenced sample was cord blood. This chain connects TRBV6-6 to TRBJ2-3, with a weak D call TRBD2 (6 bases). The clonotype was recovered from a newborn girl in good health. CDR3 sequence (DNA): TGTGCCAGCAGTTGGCGGACTATAGCGGACACAGATACGCAGTATTTT. Encoded protein: CASSWRTIADTDTQYF.